This T cell receptor beta chain was obtained from a study of blood T cell repertoires in COVID-19. Study summary: Donors in the United States, Italy and Spain gave samples during acute or convalescent COVID-19. T cells, B-cell-depleted T cells, or PBMCs provided the cDNA or gDNA that served as material.

In the study's own analysis: Estimation of nucleated cell counts relied on the amplification of reference gene primers. Data came from immunoSEQ multiplex PCR; TCRdb stores just in-frame clones and leaves some out. V, J and clone size were drawn from that table, and D and trimming were deduced from the DNA. The sample lists about 230,000 clones; 83% were seen once. This CDR3 contains 16 residues. Germline V gene data show CDR1 as LNHDA and CDR2 as SQIVND (reference sequence). Between the trimmed V and J ends, which lost 4 bases and 4 bases, there was a span of 19 bases. The rearrangement joins TRBV19 to TRBJ2-5, with D perhaps matching TRBD2 (5 bases). Sequencing was carried out using peripheral blood. This TCR derives from a woman younger than 45 with COVID-19, enrolled during active disease. CDR3 sequence (DNA): TGTGCCAGTAGTACTCCCGGGAATATAGGTCGAGAGACCCAGTACTTC. Translated, it gives CASSTPGNIGRETQYF.